The rows below give T cell receptor beta chains drawn from one sample of a study of response to subunit inactivated influenza vaccine. TCRdb reprocessed the RT-PCR reads via MiXCR and lists one record per CDR3 protein. The sample holds about 650,000 distinct CDR3 sequences, around 14% seen once. Sequenced material: PBMCs from blood, taken approximately 13 days after vaccination. These receptors were taken from a middle-aged man who received an inactivated influenza vaccine. CDR3s include the opening cysteine and the closing phenylalanine or tryptophan. Fields, in order: J gene, clone size, V gene, D gene, CDR3 protein, CDR3 DNA. A D gene is named only where the DNA matches it firmly. Clone size is not always given. Where it is, it says once, few, many or a class for expanded clones.

J gene: TRBJ1-6
clone size: NA
V gene: TRBV12-3/TRBV12-4
D gene: NA
CDR3 protein: CASSSLGVGSPLHF
CDR3 DNA: TGTGCCAGCAGCTCCCTTGGGGTTGGGTCACCCCTCCACTTT

J gene: TRBJ2-3
clone size: NA
V gene: TRBV7-9
D gene: NA
CDR3 protein: CASSSVDSAYTDTQYF
CDR3 DNA: TGTGCCAGCAGCTCCGTCGATTCGGCCTACACAGATACGCAGTATTTT

J gene: TRBJ2-1
clone size: few
V gene: TRBV3-1
D gene: NA
CDR3 protein: CASSQEQGNKRGNEQFF
CDR3 DNA: TGTGCCAGCAGCCAAGAACAAGGTAACAAGAGGGGGAATGAGCAGTTCTTC

J gene: TRBJ1-3
clone size: few
V gene: TRBV5-1
D gene: NA
CDR3 protein: CASSLGAERNTIYF
CDR3 DNA: TGCGCCAGCAGCTTGGGCGCGGAGCGAAACACCATATATTTT

J gene: TRBJ2-1
clone size: NA
V gene: TRBV12-3/TRBV12-4
D gene: NA
CDR3 protein: CASSKTNEQFF
CDR3 DNA: TGTGCCAGCTCTAAGACTAATGAGCAGTTCTTC

J gene: TRBJ2-3
clone size: NA
V gene: TRBV4-3
D gene: NA
CDR3 protein: CASSQELPSTDTQYF
CDR3 DNA: TGCGCCAGCAGCCAAGAACTCCCTAGCACAGATACGCAGTATTTT

J gene: TRBJ2-4
clone size: NA
V gene: TRBV14
D gene: NA
CDR3 protein: CASSHRGAKNIQYF
CDR3 DNA: TGTGCCAGCAGCCATAGGGGTGCCAAAAACATTCAGTACTTC

J gene: TRBJ2-2
clone size: many
V gene: TRBV7-2
D gene: NA
CDR3 protein: CASSQQGPNTGELFF
CDR3 DNA: TGTGCCAGCAGCCAACAAGGCCCGAACACCGGGGAGCTGTTTTTT

J gene: TRBJ2-7
clone size: NA
V gene: TRBV19
D gene: NA
CDR3 protein: CASSTAGLPTYEQYF
CDR3 DNA: TGTGCCAGTAGTACTGCCGGACTGCCTACCTACGAGCAGTACTTC

J gene: TRBJ2-1
clone size: NA
V gene: TRBV7-9
D gene: TRBD1
CDR3 protein: CASSSTTGTGVYNEQFF
CDR3 DNA: TGTGCCAGCAGCTCGACCACCGGGACAGGGGTTTACAATGAGCAGTTCTTC

J gene: TRBJ2-1
clone size: NA
V gene: TRBV12-3/TRBV12-4
D gene: TRBD2
CDR3 protein: CASSWRVAGGYNEQFF
CDR3 DNA: TGTGCCAGCAGCTGGCGGGTCGCGGGAGGGTACAATGAGCAGTTCTTC

J gene: TRBJ1-2
clone size: few
V gene: TRBV20-1
D gene: NA
CDR3 protein: CSARERENYGYTF
CDR3 DNA: TGCAGTGCTAGAGAGCGGGAAAACTATGGCTACACCTTC

J gene: TRBJ2-5
clone size: few
V gene: TRBV11-1
D gene: NA
CDR3 protein: CASSTHLSIQGGYQETQYF
CDR3 DNA: TGTGCCAGCAGCACCCACTTATCAATACAGGGCGGGTACCAAGAGACCCAGTACTTC

J gene: TRBJ1-5
clone size: few
V gene: TRBV12-3/TRBV12-4
D gene: TRBD1
CDR3 protein: CASRGTGGPPQHF
CDR3 DNA: TGTGCCAGCAGGGGGACAGGGGGCCCGCCCCAGCATTTT

J gene: TRBJ1-1
clone size: many
V gene: TRBV5-1
D gene: NA
CDR3 protein: CASSWDGQTTEAFF
CDR3 DNA: TGCGCCAGCAGCTGGGACGGACAGACCACTGAAGCTTTCTTT

J gene: TRBJ2-3
clone size: NA
V gene: TRBV27
D gene: TRBD2
CDR3 protein: CASSANPGTSGRGRKTDTQYF
CDR3 DNA: TGTGCCAGCAGTGCTAACCCCGGGACTAGCGGGAGAGGAAGGAAGACAGATACGCAGTATTTT

J gene: TRBJ2-7
clone size: few
V gene: TRBV5-1
D gene: NA
CDR3 protein: CASSLVPGPRNEQYF
CDR3 DNA: TGCGCCAGCAGCTTGGTGCCAGGCCCCCGGAACGAGCAGTACTTC

J gene: TRBJ1-6
clone size: many
V gene: TRBV12-3/TRBV12-4
D gene: NA
CDR3 protein: CASSLWANSPLHF
CDR3 DNA: TGTGCCAGCAGTTTATGGGCCAATTCACCCCTCCACTTT

J gene: TRBJ2-7
clone size: few
V gene: TRBV7-2
D gene: NA
CDR3 protein: CASSPRGNEQYF
CDR3 DNA: TGTGCCAGCAGCCCCAGGGGTAACGAGCAGTACTTC

J gene: TRBJ2-7
clone size: NA
V gene: TRBV3-1
D gene: TRBD2
CDR3 protein: CASSQEAGGANEQYF
CDR3 DNA: TGTGCCAGCAGCCAAGAAGCCGGGGGGGCCAACGAGCAGTACTTC

J gene: TRBJ2-7
clone size: many
V gene: TRBV6-5
D gene: NA
CDR3 protein: CASSTQQGYEQYF
CDR3 DNA: TGTGCCAGCAGTACTCAACAGGGCTACGAGCAGTACTTC

J gene: TRBJ2-1
clone size: NA
V gene: TRBV20-1
D gene: TRBD1
CDR3 protein: CSARPGTAVAEQFF
CDR3 DNA: TGCAGTGCTCGTCCCGGGACAGCTGTGGCTGAGCAGTTCTTC

J gene: TRBJ2-1
clone size: NA
V gene: TRBV10-1
D gene: NA
CDR3 protein: CASNKRGPPYNEQFF
CDR3 DNA: TGCGCCAGCAACAAACGGGGGCCCCCCTACAATGAGCAGTTCTTC

J gene: TRBJ1-5
clone size: few
V gene: TRBV6-8
D gene: NA
CDR3 protein: CASLGGMSNQPQHF
CDR3 DNA: TGTGCCAGCCTAGGGGGGATGAGCAATCAGCCCCAGCATTTT

J gene: TRBJ1-2
clone size: NA
V gene: TRBV7-2
D gene: TRBD1
CDR3 protein: CASSRGTGALYGYTF
CDR3 DNA: TGTGCCAGCAGCCGAGGGACAGGGGCTCTTTATGGCTACACCTTC

J gene: TRBJ2-1
clone size: NA
V gene: TRBV5-1
D gene: TRBD2
CDR3 protein: CASSLDLAGGLDQFF
CDR3 DNA: TGCGCCAGCAGCTTGGATCTAGCGGGGGGGCTGGACCAGTTCTTC

J gene: TRBJ2-7
clone size: many
V gene: TRBV7-9
D gene: NA
CDR3 protein: CASSLPGFREQYF
CDR3 DNA: TGTGCCAGCAGCTTACCGGGATTTAGGGAGCAGTACTTC

J gene: TRBJ1-4
clone size: few
V gene: TRBV29-1
D gene: NA
CDR3 protein: CSVMGRVNEKLFF
CDR3 DNA: TGCAGCGTCATGGGACGGGTCAATGAAAAACTGTTTTTT

J gene: TRBJ2-3
clone size: few
V gene: TRBV7-6
D gene: NA
CDR3 protein: CASSTGITDTQYF
CDR3 DNA: TGTGCCAGCAGCACGGGCATCACAGATACGCAGTATTTT

J gene: TRBJ2-7
clone size: NA
V gene: TRBV2
D gene: NA
CDR3 protein: CASKRVGDEQYF
CDR3 DNA: TGTGCCAGCAAGAGGGTCGGCGACGAGCAGTACTTC

J gene: TRBJ1-6
clone size: few
V gene: TRBV5-1
D gene: TRBD1
CDR3 protein: CASGLMTGGYSPLHF
CDR3 DNA: TGCGCCAGCGGATTAATGACAGGGGGGTATTCACCCCTCCACTTT

J gene: TRBJ1-4
clone size: many
V gene: TRBV7-2
D gene: NA
CDR3 protein: CASSLAQGFNEKLFF
CDR3 DNA: TGTGCCAGCAGCTTAGCCCAGGGTTTTAATGAAAAACTGTTTTTT

J gene: TRBJ2-1
clone size: few
V gene: TRBV5-1
D gene: NA
CDR3 protein: CASSSTTRGEQFF
CDR3 DNA: TGCGCCAGCAGCTCGACCACCCGGGGCGAGCAGTTCTTC

J gene: TRBJ2-7
clone size: NA
V gene: TRBV15
D gene: NA
CDR3 protein: CATSRQKGYEQYF
CDR3 DNA: TGTGCCACCAGCAGACAGAAAGGTTACGAGCAGTACTTC

J gene: TRBJ1-1
clone size: NA
V gene: TRBV12-3/TRBV12-4
D gene: NA
CDR3 protein: CASSYRVGTEAFF
CDR3 DNA: TGTGCCAGCAGTTACAGGGTTGGCACTGAAGCTTTCTTT

J gene: TRBJ2-5
clone size: NA
V gene: TRBV3-1
D gene: TRBD1
CDR3 protein: CASSQDRGDRAVGTQYF
CDR3 DNA: TGTGCCAGCAGCCAAGATAGGGGGGACAGGGCGGTAGGGACCCAGTACTTC

J gene: TRBJ1-1
clone size: few
V gene: TRBV7-2
D gene: NA
CDR3 protein: CASSTTRENTEAFF
CDR3 DNA: TGTGCCAGCAGCACAACCAGGGAGAACACTGAAGCTTTCTTT